This T cell receptor beta chain was identified in a study of T cells after yellow fever vaccination. On this clonotype itself: Its antigen is unknown.

Study-level results: Sorted repertoires could include abundant contaminating clonotypes from bulk cells. Reappearance after the booster was observed for most primary-vaccination clones (about 96% CD4, almost 90% CD8).

V lost 7 bases and J lost 9; bases outside the gene matches: 11. The CDR3 extends over 13 amino acids. Germline V gene data show CDR1 as SQVTM and CDR2 as ANQGSEA. A universal primer site and UMIs were added as TCR cDNA was made by 5'RACE template switching. One entry per CDR3 protein, called by TCRdb with MiXCR from the 5' RACE reads. The sample holds 500,000 to 650,000 distinct CDR3 sequences, more than 9% seen once. This sequence was found in a man aged 25-45 years who received the YFV17D yellow fever vaccine. The sample consisted of PBMCs, taken on the day of the yellow fever booster vaccination. The chain couples TRBV29-1 to TRBJ2-1, with 8 positions matching TRBD1. CDR3 residues: CSDRTGSYAEQFF. CDR3 nucleotides: TGCAGCGACAGGACAGGGAGTTATGCTGAGCAGTTCTTC.